A selection of T cell receptor beta chains follows, all from one sample in a study of blood T cell repertoires in COVID-19. Sequencing was performed with immunoSEQ multiplex PCR; in TCRdb, only in-frame clones are kept and a portion is missing. The table includes 160,000 or so clones, 80% detected once. The sample comprised peripheral blood. The receptors were sampled from a man aged 55-75 years with acute or convalescent COVID-19. Each CDR3 is given with its conserved first and last residue. D genes are given only for firm matches.

v_gene,d_gene,j_gene,CDR3aa
TRBV3-1/TRBV3-2,TRBD1,TRBJ2-1,CASSQGQSSNEQFF
TRBV12-3/TRBV12-4,TRBD1,TRBJ2-5,CASSLYRGQSEYF
TRBV19,TRBD1,TRBJ1-2,CASTGGAGGYTF
TRBV7-9,TRBD1,TRBJ2-2,CASRPGQGGTGELFF
TRBV7-3,TRBD2,TRBJ2-5,CASSLTGRAGGETQYF
TRBV9,.,TRBJ2-4,CASSAGLTSDIQYF
TRBV6-2/TRBV6-3,TRBD1,TRBJ2-7,CASSPQGALYEQYF
TRBV11-2,TRBD2,TRBJ2-1,CASSRSMGLAGVAYNEQFF
TRBV6-6,.,TRBJ2-3,CASGITRIGGDTQYF
TRBV10-3,.,TRBJ2-1,CAISVERGGNEQFF
TRBV5-5,TRBD1,TRBJ1-4,CASSLDNRGVAGEKLFF
TRBV19,.,TRBJ1-2,CASTLAGNYGYTF
TRBV6-2/TRBV6-3,TRBD2,TRBJ2-7,CASSSGGAAEHEQYF
TRBV28,TRBD2,TRBJ2-3,CASSLQGWASGIDTQYF
TRBV6-5,.,TRBJ2-7,CASSPVRGQYF
TRBV5-5,TRBD2,TRBJ2-1,CASSPLRLAGGNEQFF
TRBV19,TRBD1,TRBJ2-4,CASSMDRGNIQYF
TRBV11-2,TRBD1,TRBJ1-2,CASSSLGTDYGYTF
TRBV28,.,TRBJ2-3,CASSLQLDTQYF
TRBV4-3,.,TRBJ1-6,CASSGAAPNSPLHF
TRBV6-2/TRBV6-3,TRBD1,TRBJ1-1,CASSSDRGLEAFF
TRBV7-2,.,TRBJ2-7,CASSSYSSYEQYF
TRBV6-5,TRBD2,TRBJ2-1,CASSQLAGRNEQFF
TRBV19,TRBD1,TRBJ2-1,CASSTGTVDEQFF
TRBV7-2,.,TRBJ1-2,CASSPGDGPIYGYTF
TRBV2,.,TRBJ1-2,CASSLRPANDGYTF
TRBV9,.,TRBJ2-2,CASSVEQLNTGELFF
TRBV18,.,TRBJ2-6,CASSPKRDSGANVLTF
TRBV28,.,TRBJ2-7,CASRRDGPYEQYF
TRBV7-3,.,TRBJ2-3,CASSLTRSQGGADTQYF
TRBV5-1,.,TRBJ1-4,CASSLASPGNEKLFF
TRBV30,.,TRBJ2-2,CAWSPAGINTGELFF
TRBV14,.,TRBJ1-2,CASSQDRGSYGYTF
TRBV28,TRBD1,TRBJ1-4,CASRKGQGGEKLFF
TRBV28,.,TRBJ2-7,CASTLGGEQYF
TRBV2,TRBD1,TRBJ1-1,CASSPGQLNTEAFF
TRBV29-1,.,TRBJ2-1,CSVEVAVREQFF
TRBV3-1/TRBV3-2,.,TRBJ2-7,CASSLDLCSGASEQYF
TRBV2,.,TRBJ1-1,CASTRTGEGTEAFF
TRBV5-1,.,TRBJ2-3,CASSLSSEADTQYF
TRBV2,.,TRBJ1-5,CASRSEGNQPQHF
TRBV5-1,.,TRBJ1-1,CASSPSRGQMNTEAFF
TRBV24-1,TRBD1,TRBJ2-2,CATRGQGVTGELFF
TRBV19,TRBD1,TRBJ1-4,CASSLRTGIKLFF
TRBV4-1,TRBD2,TRBJ2-1,CASSQTPSGGAYNEQFF
TRBV7-2,TRBD2,TRBJ2-2,CASSQYILAGGGTGELFF
TRBV18,.,TRBJ1-2,CASSPQGQPLNYGYTF
TRBV4-2,TRBD1,TRBJ2-7,CASSHLQGGVSYEQYF
TRBV3-1/TRBV3-2,.,TRBJ1-2,CASSSGTLSEGYTF
TRBV9,TRBD1,TRBJ2-3,CASSETGTARSTQYF